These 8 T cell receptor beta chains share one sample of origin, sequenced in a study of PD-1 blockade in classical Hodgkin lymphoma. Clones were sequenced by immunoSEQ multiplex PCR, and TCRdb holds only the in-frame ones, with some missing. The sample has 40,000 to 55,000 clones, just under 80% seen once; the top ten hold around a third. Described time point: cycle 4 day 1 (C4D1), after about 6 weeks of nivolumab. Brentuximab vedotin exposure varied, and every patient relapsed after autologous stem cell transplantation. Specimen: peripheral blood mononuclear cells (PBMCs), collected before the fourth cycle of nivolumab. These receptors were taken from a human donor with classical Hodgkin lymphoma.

For the CDR3, the DNA is TGTGCCAGCAGCCGGGAACAGGGTACCGGGGAGCTGTTTTTT. Translation: CASSREQGTGELFF. The chain employs TRBV4-2 and TRBJ2-2; TRBD1 is a possible D gene (6 bases). Trimming stripped 4 bases from V and 5 bases from J, with 11 bases between. CDR1 is LGHNA, CDR2 YNFKEQ, per germline. The CDR3 is made up of 14 amino acids.

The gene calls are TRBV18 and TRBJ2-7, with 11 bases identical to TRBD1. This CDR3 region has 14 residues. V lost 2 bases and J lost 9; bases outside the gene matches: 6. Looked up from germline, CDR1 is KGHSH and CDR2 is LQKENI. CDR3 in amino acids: CASSPGQGANTQYF. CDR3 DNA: TGTGCCAGCTCACCAGGACAGGGGGCGAATACGCAGTACTTC.

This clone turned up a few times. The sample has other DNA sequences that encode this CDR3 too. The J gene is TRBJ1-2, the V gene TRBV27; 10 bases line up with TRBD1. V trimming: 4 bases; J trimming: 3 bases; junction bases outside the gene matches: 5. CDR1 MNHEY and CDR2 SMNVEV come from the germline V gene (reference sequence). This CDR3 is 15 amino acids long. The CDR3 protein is CASSSRDRGDYGYTF. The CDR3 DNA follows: TGTGCCAGCAGTTCAAGGGACAGGGGCGACTATGGCTACACCTTC.

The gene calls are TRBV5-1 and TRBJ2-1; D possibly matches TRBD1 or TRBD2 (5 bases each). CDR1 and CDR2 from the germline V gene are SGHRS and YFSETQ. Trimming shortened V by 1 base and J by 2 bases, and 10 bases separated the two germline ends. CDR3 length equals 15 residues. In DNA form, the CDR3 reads TGCGCCAGCAGCTTGACTGGGGGAGCCTACAATGAGCAGTTCTTC. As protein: CASSLTGGAYNEQFF.

CDR3 loop: CASNRETGVTGELFF. Here the CDR3 DNA reads TGTGCCAGCAATAGGGAGACAGGGGTTACCGGGGAGCTGTTTTTT. This chain uses TRBV6-5 with TRBJ2-2, with 8 bases fitting TRBD1. This CDR3 is 15 amino acids long. CDR1 and CDR2 (germline): MNHEY, SVGAGI. V dropped 7 bases and J dropped 5; count of bases not matched to a gene: 9.

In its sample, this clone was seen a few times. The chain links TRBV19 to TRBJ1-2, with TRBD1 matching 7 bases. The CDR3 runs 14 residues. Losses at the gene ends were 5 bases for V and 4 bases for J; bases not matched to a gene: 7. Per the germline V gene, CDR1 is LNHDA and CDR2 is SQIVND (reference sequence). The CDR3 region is CASSPSHRGYGYTF. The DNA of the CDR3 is TGTGCCAGTAGTCCTTCCCACAGGGGCTATGGCTACACCTTC.

Written as DNA, the CDR3 is TGTGCCAGTAGTATTGGTGGGGGTAGCACAGATACGCAGTATTTT. This sequence encodes CASSIGGGSTDTQYF. The chain joins TRBV19 to TRBJ2-3; D is tentatively TRBD1 or TRBD2 (5 bases each). The V end lost 3 bases, the J end lost 0 bases, and 10 bases lay between the germline ends. The germline V gene has CDR1 LNHDA and CDR2 SQIVND (reference sequence). The CDR3 runs to 15 residues.

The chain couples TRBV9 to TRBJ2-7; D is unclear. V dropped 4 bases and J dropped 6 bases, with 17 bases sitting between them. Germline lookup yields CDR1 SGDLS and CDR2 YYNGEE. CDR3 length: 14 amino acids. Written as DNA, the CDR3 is TGTGCCAGCAGCCCACAACCCATCGAGGCCGAGCAGTACTTC. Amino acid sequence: CASSPQPIEAEQYF.